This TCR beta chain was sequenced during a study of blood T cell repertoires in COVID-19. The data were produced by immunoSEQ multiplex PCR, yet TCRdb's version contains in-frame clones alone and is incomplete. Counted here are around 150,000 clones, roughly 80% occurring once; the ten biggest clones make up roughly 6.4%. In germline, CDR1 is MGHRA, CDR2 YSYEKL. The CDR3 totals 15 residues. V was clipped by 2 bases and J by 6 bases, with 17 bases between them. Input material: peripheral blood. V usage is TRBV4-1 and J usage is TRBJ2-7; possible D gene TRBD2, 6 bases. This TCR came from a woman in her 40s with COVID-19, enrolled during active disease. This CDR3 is CASSQTSSGGLEQYF. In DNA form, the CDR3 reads TGCGCCAGCAGCCAAACATCCAGTGGAGGGCTCGAGCAGTACTTC.